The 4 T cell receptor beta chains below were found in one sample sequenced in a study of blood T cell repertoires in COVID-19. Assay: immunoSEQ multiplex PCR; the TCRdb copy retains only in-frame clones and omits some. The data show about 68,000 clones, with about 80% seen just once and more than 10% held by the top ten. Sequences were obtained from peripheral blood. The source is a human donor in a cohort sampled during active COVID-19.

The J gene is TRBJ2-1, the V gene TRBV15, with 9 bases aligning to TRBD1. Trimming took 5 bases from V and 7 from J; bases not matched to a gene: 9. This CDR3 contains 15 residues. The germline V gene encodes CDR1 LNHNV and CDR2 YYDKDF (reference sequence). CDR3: CATSERDRAMNEQFF. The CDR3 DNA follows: TGTGCCACCAGCGAACGGGACAGGGCCATGAATGAGCAGTTCTTC. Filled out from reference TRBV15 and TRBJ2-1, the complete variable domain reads DAMVIQNPRYQVTQFGKPVTLSCSQTLNHNVMYWYQQKSSQAPKLLFHYYDKDFNNEADTPDNFQSRRPNTSFCFLDIRSPGLGDTAMYLCATSERDRAMNEQFFGPGTRLTVL.

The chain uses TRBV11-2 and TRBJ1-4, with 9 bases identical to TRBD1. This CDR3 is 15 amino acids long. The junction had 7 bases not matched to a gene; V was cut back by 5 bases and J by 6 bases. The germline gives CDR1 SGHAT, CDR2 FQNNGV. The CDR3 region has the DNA TGTGCCAGCAGCCTAGGGACAGGGTGGTATGAAAAACTGTTTTTT. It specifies CASSLGTGWYEKLFF.

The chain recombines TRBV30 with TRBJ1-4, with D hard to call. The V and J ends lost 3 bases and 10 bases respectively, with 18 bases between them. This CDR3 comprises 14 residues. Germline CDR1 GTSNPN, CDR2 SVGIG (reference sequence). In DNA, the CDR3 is TGTGCCTGGAGCCCCCCACCGGGTGTATTAAAACTGTTTTTT. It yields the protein CAWSPPPGVLKLFF.

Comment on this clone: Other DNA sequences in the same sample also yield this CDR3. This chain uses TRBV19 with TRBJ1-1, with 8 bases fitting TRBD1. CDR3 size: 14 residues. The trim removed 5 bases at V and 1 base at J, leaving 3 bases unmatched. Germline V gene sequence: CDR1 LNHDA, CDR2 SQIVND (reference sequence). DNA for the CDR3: TGTGCCAGTAGTCCCGGACAGGGGAACACTGAAGCTTTCTTT. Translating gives CASSPGQGNTEAFF.